This TCR beta chain was recorded in a study of OX40 agonist ivuxolimab in advanced cancers. Notes on the study in general: At 0.1 to 3.0 mg/kg and by week 6, clonal expansion occurred in CD4+ and CD8+ blood T cells. In general, CD8+ T cells held more expanded clones than CD4+ did, on average.

V was cut by 0 bases and J by 2 bases, with 8 bases left in between. This CDR3 has 15 amino acids. The V gene's germline CDR1 is LNHNV and CDR2 YYDKDF (reference sequence). Here immunoSEQ multiplex PCR was the method, and the copy in TCRdb shows in-frame clones only, minus some. The table shows 65,000 to 85,000 clones, with more than 70% occurring only once. Details on this clone: Its antigen is undetermined.

The chain links TRBV15 to TRBJ1-5, with D hard to call. The sequence derives from an adult with an advanced solid tumor such as melanoma, head and neck, liver or kidney cancer. Specimen: CD4+ or CD8+ T cells sorted from blood, collected in a trial of the OX40 agonist ivuxolimab. The CDR3 region has the DNA TGTGCCACCAGCAGAGATTCGGGAGGCAATCAGCCCCAGCATTTT. It codes for CATSRDSGGNQPQHF.